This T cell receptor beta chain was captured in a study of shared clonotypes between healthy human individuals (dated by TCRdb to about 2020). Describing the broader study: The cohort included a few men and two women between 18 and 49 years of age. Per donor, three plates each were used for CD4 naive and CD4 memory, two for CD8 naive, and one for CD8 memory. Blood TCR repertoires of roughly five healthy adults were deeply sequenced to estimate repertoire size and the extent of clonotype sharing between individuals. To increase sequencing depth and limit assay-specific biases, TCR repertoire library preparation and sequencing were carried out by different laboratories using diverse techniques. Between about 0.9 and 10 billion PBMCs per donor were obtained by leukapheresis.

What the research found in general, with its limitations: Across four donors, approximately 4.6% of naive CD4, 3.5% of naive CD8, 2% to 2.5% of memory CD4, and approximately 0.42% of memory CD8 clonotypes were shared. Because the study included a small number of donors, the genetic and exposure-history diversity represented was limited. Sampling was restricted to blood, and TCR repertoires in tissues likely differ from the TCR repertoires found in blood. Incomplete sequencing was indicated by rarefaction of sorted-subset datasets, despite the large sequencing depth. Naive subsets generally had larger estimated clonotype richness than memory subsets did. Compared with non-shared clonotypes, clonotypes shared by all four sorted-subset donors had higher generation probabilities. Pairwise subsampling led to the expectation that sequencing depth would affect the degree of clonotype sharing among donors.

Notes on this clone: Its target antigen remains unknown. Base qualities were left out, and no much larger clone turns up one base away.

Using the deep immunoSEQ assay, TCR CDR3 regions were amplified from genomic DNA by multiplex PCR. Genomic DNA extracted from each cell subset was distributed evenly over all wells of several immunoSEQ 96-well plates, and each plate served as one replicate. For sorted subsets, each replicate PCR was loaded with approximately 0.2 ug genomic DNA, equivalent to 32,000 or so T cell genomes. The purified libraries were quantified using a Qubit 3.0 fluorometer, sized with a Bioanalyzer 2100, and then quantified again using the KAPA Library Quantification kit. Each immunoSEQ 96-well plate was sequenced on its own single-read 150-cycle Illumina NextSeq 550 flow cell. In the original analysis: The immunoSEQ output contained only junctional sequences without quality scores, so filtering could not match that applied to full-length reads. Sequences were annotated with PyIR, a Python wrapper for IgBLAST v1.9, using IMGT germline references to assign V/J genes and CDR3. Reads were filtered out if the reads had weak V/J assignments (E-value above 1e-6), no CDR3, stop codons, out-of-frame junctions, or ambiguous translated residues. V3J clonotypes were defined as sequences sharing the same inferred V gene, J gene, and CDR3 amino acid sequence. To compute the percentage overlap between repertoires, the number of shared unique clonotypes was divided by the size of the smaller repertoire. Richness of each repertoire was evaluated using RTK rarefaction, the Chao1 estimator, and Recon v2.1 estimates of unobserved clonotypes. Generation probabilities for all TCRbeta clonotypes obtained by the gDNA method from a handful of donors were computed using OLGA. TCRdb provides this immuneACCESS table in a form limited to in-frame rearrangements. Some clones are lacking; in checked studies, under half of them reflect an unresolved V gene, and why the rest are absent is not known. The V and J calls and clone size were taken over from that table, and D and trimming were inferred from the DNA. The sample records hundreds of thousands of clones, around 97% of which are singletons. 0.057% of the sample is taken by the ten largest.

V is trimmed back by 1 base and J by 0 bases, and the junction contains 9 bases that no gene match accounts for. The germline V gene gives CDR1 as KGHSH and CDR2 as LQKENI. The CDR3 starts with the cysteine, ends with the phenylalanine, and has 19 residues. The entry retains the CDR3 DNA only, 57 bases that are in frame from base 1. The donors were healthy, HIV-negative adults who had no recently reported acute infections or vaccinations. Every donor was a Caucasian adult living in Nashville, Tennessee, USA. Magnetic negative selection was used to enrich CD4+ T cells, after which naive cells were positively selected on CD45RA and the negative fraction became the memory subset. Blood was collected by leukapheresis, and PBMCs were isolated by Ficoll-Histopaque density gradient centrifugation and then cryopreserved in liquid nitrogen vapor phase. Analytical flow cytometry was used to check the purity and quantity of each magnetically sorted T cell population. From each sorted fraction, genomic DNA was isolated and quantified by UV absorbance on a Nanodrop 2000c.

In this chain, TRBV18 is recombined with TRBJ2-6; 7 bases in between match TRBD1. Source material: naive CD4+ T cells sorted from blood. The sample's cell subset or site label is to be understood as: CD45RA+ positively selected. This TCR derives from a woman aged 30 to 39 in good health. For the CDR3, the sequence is CASSPQEDRRLSGANVLTF. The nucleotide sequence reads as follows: TGTGCCAGCTCACCACAGGAGGACAGGCGACTCTCTGGGGCCAACGTCCTGACTTTC.